This TCR beta chain was identified during a study of blood T cells in healthy people across ages. Broader study findings: The recorded TCR beta diversity per million T cells decreased in a roughly linear manner with age.

From germline, CDR1 is SGHRS and CDR2 YFSETQ. This CDR3 is built from 13 residues. V lost 0 bases and J lost 4, with 8 bases in between. A second PCR, run for about 7 to 11 cycles, used a sample-barcoded 5' primer plus a J-beta primer mix. The authors tagged each cDNA molecule using a template-switch adaptor with 12 random nucleotides. TCRdb re-called the 5' RACE reads through MiXCR, storing one row per CDR3 protein. This table holds 1.5 million to 2 million distinct CDR3 sequences, under 30% found once. In this sample, this clonotype turned up many times. Antigen specificity is unknown. Sample: blood. The clonotype was recovered from a woman aged 30 to 39 in good health. This sequence joins TRBV5-1 and TRBJ2-7; D might be TRBD1 (5 bases). This CDR3 reads CASSLGQRYEQYF. CDR3 nucleotide sequence: TGCGCCAGCAGCTTGGGACAGAGATACGAGCAGTACTTC.